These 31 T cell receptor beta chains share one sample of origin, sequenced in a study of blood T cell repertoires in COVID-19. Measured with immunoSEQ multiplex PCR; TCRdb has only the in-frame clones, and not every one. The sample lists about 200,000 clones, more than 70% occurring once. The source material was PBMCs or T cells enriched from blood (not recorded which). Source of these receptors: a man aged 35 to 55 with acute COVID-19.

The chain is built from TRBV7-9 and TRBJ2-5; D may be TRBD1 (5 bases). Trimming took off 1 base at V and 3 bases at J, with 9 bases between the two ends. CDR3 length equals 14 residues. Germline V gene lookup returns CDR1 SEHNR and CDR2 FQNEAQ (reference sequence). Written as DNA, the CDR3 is TGTGCCAGCAGCTTAGAGGTCAGGGAAGAGACCCAGTACTTC. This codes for CASSLEVREETQYF.

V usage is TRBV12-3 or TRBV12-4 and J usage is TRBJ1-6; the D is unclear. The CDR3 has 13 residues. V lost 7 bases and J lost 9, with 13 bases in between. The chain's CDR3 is CASMRGPGSPLHF. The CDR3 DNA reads TGTGCCAGCATGCGGGGTCCGGGTTCACCCCTCCACTTT.

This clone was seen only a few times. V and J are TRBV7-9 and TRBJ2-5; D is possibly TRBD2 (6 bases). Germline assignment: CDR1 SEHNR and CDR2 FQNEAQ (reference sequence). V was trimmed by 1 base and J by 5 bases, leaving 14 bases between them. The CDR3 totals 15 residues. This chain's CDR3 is CASSLVWRAGETQYF. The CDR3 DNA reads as TGTGCCAGCAGCTTAGTTTGGAGGGCGGGGGAGACCCAGTACTTC.

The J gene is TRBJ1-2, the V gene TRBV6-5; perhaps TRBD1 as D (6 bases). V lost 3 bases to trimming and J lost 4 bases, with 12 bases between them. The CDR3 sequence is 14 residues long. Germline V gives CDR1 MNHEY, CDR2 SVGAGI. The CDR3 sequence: CASSYQGQGYGYTF. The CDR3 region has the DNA TGTGCCAGCAGTTATCAGGGACAAGGCTATGGCTACACCTTC.

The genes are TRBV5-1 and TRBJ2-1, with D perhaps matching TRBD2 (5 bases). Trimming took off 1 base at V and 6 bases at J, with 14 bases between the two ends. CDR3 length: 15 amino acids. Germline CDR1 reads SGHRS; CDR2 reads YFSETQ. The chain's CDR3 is CASSLHNPEGNEQFF. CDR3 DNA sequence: TGCGCCAGCAGCTTGCATAATCCAGAGGGCAATGAGCAGTTCTTC.

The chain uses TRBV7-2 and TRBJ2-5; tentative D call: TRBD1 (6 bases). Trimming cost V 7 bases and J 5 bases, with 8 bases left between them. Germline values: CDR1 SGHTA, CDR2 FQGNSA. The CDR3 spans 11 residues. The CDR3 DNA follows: TGTGCCAGCAATCAGGGGGAGACCCAGTACTTC. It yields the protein CASNQGETQYF.

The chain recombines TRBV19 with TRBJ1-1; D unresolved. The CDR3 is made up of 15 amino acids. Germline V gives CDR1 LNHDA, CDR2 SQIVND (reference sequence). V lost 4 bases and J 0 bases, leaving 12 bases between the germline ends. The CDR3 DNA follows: TGTGCCAGTAGTAATCCAGGACTTATGAACACTGAAGCTTTCTTT. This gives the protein CASSNPGLMNTEAFF.

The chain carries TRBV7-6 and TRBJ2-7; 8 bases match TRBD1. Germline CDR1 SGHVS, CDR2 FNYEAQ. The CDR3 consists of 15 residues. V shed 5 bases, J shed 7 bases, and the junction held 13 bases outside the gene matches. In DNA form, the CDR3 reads TGTGCCAGCAGCGGGTCGCGGACAGGGAAGGGGGAGCAGTACTTC. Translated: CASSGSRTGKGEQYF.

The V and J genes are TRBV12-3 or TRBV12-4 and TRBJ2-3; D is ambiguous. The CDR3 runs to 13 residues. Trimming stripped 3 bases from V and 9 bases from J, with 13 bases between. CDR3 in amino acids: CASSFISMETQYF. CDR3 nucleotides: TGTGCCAGCAGTTTTATCTCTATGGAGACGCAGTATTTT.

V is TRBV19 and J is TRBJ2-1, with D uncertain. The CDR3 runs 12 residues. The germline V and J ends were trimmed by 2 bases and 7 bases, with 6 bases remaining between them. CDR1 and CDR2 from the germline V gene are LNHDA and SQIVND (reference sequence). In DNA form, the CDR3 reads TGTGCCAGTAGTATATTATCGAATGAGCAGTTCTTC. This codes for CASSILSNEQFF.

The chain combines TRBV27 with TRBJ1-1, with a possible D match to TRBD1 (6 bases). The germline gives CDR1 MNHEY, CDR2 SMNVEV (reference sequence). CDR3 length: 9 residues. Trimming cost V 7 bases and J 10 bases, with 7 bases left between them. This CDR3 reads CASTGAAFF. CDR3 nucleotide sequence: TGTGCCAGCACAGGGGCAGCTTTCTTT.

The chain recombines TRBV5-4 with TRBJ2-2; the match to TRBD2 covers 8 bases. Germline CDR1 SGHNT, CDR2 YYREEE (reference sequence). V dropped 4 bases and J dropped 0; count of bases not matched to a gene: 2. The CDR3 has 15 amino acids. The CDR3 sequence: CASSLGLANTGELFF. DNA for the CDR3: TGTGCCAGCAGCCTGGGACTAGCGAACACCGGGGAGCTGTTTTTT.

Here the CDR3 DNA reads TGTGCCAGCAGCGCTGTACAGGGTAGTAATGAAAAACTGTTTTTT. It specifies CASSAVQGSNEKLFF. V usage is TRBV9 and J usage is TRBJ1-4, with TRBD1 as a possible D gene (6 bases). The CDR3 contains 15 residues. The V end lost 3 bases, the J end lost 4 bases, and 13 bases lay between the germline ends. The V gene's germline CDR1 is SGDLS and CDR2 YYNGEE.

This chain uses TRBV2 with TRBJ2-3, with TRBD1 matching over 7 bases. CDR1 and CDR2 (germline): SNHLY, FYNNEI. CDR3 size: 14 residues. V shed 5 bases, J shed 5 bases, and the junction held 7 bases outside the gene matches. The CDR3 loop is CASSFDRVGDTQYF. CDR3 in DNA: TGTGCCAGCAGTTTCGACAGGGTGGGAGATACGCAGTATTTT.

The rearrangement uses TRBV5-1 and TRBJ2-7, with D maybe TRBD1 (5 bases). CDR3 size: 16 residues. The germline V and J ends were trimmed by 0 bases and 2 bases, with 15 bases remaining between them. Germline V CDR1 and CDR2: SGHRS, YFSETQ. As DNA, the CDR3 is TGCGCCAGCAGCTTGGTGGGTTCCAGGGCACCCTACGAGCAGTACTTC. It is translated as CASSLVGSRAPYEQYF.

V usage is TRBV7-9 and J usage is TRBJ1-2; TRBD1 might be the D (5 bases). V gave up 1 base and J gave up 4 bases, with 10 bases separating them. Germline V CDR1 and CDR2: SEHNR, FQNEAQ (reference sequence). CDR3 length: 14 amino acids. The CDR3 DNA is TGTGCCAGCAGCTTAGTGGGGGGGTCCTATGGCTACACCTTC. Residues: CASSLVGGSYGYTF.

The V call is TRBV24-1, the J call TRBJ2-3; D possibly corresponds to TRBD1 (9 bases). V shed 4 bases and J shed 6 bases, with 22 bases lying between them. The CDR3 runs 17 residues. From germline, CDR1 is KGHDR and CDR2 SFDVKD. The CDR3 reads CATSEDVTSGQGDTQYF. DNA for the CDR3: TGTGCCACCAGTGAGGACGTTACTAGCGGACAGGGGGATACGCAGTATTTT.

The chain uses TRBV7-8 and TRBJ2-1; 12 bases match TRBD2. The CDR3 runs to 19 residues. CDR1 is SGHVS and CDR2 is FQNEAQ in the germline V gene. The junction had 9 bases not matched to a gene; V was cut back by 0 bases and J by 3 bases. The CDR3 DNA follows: TGTGCCAGCAGCTTAGCGCAGGGCCCTAGCGGGAGGGTCTACAATGAGCAGTTCTTC. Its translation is CASSLAQGPSGRVYNEQFF.

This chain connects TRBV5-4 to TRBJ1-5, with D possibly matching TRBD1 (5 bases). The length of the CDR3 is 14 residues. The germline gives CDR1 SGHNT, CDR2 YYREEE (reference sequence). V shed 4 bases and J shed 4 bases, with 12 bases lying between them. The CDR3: CASSLRGDNQPQHF. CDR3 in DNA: TGTGCCAGCAGCCTTCGGGGGGATAATCAGCCCCAGCATTTT.

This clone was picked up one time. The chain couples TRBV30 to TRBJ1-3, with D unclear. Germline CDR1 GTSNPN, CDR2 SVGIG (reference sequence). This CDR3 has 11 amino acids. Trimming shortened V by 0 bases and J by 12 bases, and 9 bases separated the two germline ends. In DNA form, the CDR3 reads TGTGCCTGGAGTGTACGGGAAATCATATATTTT. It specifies CAWSVREIIYF. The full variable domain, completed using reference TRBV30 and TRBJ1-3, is SQTIHQWPATLVQPVGSPLSLECTVEGTSNPNLYWYRQAAGRGLQLLFYSVGIGQISSEVPQNLSASRPQDRQFILSSKKLLLSDSGFYLCAWSVREIIYFGEGSWLTVV.

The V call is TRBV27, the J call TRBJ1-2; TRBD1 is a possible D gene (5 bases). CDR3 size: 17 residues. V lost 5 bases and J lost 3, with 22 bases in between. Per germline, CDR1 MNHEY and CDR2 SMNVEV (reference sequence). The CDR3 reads CASSPMGITGSYYGYTF. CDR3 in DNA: TGTGCCAGCAGTCCGATGGGAATAACAGGTTCCTACTATGGCTACACCTTC.

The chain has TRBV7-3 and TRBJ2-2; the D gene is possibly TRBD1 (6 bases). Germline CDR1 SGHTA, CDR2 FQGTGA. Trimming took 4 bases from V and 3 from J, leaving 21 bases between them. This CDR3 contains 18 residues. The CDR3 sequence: CASSSFRGLKGDTGELFF. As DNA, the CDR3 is TGTGCCAGCAGCTCCTTCAGGGGCCTAAAAGGGGACACCGGGGAGCTGTTTTTT.

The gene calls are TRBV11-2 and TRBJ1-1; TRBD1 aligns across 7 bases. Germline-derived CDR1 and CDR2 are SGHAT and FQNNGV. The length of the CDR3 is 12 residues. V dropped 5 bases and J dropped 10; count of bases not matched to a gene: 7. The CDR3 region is CASSPKQGRAFF. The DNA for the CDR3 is TGTGCCAGCAGCCCAAAACAGGGGAGAGCTTTCTTT.

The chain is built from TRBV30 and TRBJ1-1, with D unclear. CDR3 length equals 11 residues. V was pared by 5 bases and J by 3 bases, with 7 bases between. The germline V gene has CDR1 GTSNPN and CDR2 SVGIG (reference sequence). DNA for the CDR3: TGTGCCTGGTCGGTCGACACTGAAGCTTTCTTT. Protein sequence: CAWSVDTEAFF. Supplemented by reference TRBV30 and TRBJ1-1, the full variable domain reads SQTIHQWPATLVQPVGSPLSLECTVEGTSNPNLYWYRQAAGRGLQLLFYSVGIGQISSEVPQNLSASRPQDRQFILSSKKLLLSDSGFYLCAWSVDTEAFFGQGTRLTVV.

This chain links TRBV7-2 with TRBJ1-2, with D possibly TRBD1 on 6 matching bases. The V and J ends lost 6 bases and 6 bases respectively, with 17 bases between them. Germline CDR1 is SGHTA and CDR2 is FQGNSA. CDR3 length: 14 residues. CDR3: CASSRPGQGDGYTF. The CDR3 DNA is TGTGCCAGCAGTAGGCCGGGACAAGGGGATGGCTACACCTTC. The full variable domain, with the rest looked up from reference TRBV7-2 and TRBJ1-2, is GAGVSQSPSNKVTEKGKDVELRCDPISGHTALYWYRQSLGQGLEFLIYFQGNSAPDKSGLPSDRFSAERTGGSVSTLTIQRTQQEDSAVYLCASSRPGQGDGYTFGSGTRLTVV.

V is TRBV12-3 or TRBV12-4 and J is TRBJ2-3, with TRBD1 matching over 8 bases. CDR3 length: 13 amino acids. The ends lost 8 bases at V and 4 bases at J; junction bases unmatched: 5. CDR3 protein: CASGWTGSDTQYF. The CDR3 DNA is TGTGCCAGCGGCTGGACAGGGTCAGATACGCAGTATTTT.

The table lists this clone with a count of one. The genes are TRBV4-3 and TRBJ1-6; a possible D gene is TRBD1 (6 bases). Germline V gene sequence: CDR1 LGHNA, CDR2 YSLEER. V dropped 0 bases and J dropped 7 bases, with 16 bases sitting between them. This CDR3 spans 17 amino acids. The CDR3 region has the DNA TGCGCCAGCAGCCAAGAAATCTCCGGGACAACCAATTCACCCCTCCACTTT. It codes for CASSQEISGTTNSPLHF.

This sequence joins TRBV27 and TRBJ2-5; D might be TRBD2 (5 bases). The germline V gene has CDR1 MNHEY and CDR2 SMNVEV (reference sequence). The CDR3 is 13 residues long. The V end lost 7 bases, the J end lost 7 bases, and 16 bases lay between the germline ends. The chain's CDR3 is CASNPSSPGTQYF. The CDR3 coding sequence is TGTGCCAGCAACCCTAGCAGTCCCGGGACCCAGTACTTC.

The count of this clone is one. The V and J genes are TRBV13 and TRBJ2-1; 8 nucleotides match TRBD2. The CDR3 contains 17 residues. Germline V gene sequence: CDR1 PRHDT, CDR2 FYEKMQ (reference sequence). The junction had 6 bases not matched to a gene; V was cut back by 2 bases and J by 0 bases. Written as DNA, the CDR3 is TGTGCCAGCAGCTTAAATAGCGGGACCACCTCCTACAATGAGCAGTTCTTC. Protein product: CASSLNSGTTSYNEQFF.

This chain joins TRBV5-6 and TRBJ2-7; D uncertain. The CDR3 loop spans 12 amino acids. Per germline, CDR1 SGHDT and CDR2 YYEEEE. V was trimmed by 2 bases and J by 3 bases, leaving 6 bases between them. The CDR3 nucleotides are TGTGCCAGCAGCTTTCGGAGCTACGAGCAGTACTTC. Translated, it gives CASSFRSYEQYF.

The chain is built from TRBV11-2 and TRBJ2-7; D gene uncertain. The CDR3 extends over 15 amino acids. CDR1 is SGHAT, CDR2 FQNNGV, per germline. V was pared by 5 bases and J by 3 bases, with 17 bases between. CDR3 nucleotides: TGTGCCAGCAGCCTAAAGTTTCTCCTGCTCTACGAGCAGTACTTC. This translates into CASSLKFLLLYEQYF.